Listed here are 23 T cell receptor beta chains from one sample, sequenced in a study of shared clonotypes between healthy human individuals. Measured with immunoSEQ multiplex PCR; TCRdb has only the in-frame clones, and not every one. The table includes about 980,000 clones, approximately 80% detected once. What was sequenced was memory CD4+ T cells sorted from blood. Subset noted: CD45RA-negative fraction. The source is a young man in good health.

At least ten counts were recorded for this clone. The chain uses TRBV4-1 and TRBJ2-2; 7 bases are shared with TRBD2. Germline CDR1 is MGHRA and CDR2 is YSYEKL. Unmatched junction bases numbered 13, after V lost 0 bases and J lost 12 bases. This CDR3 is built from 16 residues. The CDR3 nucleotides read TGCGCCAGCAGCCAAGATCCGGGGGGAACACTGAAGAAGCTGTTTTTT. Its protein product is CASSQDPGGTLKKLFF.

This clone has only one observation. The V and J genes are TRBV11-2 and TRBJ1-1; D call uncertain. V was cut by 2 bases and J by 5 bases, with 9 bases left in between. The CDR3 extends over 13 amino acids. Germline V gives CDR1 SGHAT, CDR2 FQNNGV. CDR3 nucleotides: TGTGCCAGCAGCTTAAGGGTAGCGACTGAAGCTTTCTTT. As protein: CASSLRVATEAFF.

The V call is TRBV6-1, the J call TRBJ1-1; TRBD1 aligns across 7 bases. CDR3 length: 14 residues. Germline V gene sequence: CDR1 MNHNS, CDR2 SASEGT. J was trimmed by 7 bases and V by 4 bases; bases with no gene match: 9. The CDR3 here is CASSAPQGKVEAFF. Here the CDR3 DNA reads TGTGCCAGCAGTGCCCCACAGGGGAAGGTTGAAGCTTTCTTT.

Here the CDR3 reads CASSPDPNSGANVLTF. Written as DNA, the CDR3 is TGTGCCAGCAGCCCGGATCCCAACTCTGGGGCCAACGTCCTGACTTTC. The V gene is TRBV9, the J gene TRBJ2-6; unclear D gene. CDR1 and CDR2 from the germline V gene are SGDLS and YYNGEE. CDR3 length equals 16 residues. V was pared by 4 bases and J by 0 bases, with 11 bases between.

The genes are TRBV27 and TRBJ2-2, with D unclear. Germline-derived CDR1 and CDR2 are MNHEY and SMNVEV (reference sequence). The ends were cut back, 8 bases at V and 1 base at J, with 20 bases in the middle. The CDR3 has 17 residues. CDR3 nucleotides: TGTGCCAGCCGGGCGGCAGGTCAAAATGGGAACACCGGGGAGCTGTTTTTT. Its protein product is CASRAAGQNGNTGELFF.

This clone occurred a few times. In DNA, the CDR3 is TGTGCCACCGCCGGGACTACCCTAACCGGGGAGCTGTTTTTT. Translating gives CATAGTTLTGELFF. The genes are TRBV10-3 and TRBJ2-2, with 7 bases that match TRBD2. Germline V gene data show CDR1 as ENHRY and CDR2 as SYGVKD. The CDR3 has 14 amino acids. J lost 5 bases, V lost 10 bases, and 10 bases had no gene match.

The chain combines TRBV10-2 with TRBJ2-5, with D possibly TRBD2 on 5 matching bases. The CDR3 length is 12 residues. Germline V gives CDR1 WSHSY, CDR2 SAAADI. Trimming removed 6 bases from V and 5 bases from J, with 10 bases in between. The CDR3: CASRSGGETQYF. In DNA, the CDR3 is TGCGCCAGCAGATCCGGCGGGGAGACCCAGTACTTC.

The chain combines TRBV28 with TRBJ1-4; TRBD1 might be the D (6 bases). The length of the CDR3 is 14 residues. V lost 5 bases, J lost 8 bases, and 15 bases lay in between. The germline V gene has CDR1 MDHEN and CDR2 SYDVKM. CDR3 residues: CASSLGLQGEKLFF. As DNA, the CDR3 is TGTGCCAGCAGTCTAGGTCTCCAGGGGGAAAAACTGTTTTTT.

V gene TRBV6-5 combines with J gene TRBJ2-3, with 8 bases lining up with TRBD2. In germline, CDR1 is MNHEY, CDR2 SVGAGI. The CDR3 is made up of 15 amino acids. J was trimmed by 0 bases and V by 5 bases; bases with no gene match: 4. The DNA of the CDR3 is TGTGCCAGCAGTCAAAGCGGGAGTAGCACAGATACGCAGTATTTT. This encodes CASSQSGSSTDTQYF.

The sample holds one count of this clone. The CDR3 sequence: CASHQSSGSIEQYF. CDR3 bases: TGTGCCAGCCATCAATCTAGCGGCTCCATCGAGCAGTACTTC. V and J are TRBV11-2 and TRBJ2-7; 7 nucleotides agree with TRBD2. V lost 8 bases and J lost 6; bases outside the gene matches: 13. Germline V gene sequence: CDR1 SGHAT, CDR2 FQNNGV. CDR3 length: 14 amino acids.

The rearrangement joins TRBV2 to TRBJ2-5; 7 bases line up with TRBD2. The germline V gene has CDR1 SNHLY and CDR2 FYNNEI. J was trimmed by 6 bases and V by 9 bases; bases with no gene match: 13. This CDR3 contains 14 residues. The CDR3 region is CAREETSWVKTQYF. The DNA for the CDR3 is TGTGCCAGAGAAGAGACTAGCTGGGTAAAGACCCAGTACTTC.

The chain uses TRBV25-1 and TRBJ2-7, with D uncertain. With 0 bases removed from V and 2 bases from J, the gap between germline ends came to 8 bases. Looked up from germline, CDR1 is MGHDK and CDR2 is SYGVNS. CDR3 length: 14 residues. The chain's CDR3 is CASSEYRAAYEQYF. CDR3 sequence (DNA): TGTGCCAGCAGTGAATATCGGGCAGCCTACGAGCAGTACTTC.

CDR3 protein: CASSLSGISSGNTIYF. As DNA, the CDR3 is TGCGCCAGCAGCTTGTCCGGCATCTCCTCTGGAAACACCATATATTTT. The chain combines TRBV5-1 with TRBJ1-3; D unclear. V lost 1 base and J lost 0, with 11 bases in between. CDR3 length: 16 residues. Germline V gene sequence: CDR1 SGHRS, CDR2 YFSETQ.

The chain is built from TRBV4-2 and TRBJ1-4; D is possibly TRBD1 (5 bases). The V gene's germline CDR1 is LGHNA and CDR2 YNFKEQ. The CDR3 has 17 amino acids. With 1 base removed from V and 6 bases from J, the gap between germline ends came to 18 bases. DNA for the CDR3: TGTGCCAGCAGCCAAGTCAGGGACCCCCGTAGGCATGAAAAACTGTTTTTT. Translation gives CASSQVRDPRRHEKLFF.

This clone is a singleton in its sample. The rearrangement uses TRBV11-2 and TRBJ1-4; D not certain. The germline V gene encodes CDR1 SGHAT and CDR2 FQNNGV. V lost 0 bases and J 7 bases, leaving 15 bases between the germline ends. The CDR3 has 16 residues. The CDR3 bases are TGTGCCAGCAGCTTAGATCGGGCATTATTGCGTGAAAAACTGTTTTTT. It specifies CASSLDRALLREKLFF.

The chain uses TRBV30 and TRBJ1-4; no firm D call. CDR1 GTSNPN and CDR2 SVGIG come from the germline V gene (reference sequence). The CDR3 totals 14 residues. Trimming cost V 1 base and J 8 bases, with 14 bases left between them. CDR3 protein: CAWSEGRLREKLFF. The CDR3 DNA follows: TGTGCCTGGAGTGAAGGCCGGCTCCGGGAAAAACTGTTTTTT.

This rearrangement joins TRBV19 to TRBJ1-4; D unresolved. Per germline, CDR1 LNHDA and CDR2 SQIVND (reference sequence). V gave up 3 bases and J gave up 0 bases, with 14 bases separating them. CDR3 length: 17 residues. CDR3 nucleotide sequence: TGTGCCAGTAGTATCGGCATGACCATGCCAACTAATGAAAAACTGTTTTTT. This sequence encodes CASSIGMTMPTNEKLFF.

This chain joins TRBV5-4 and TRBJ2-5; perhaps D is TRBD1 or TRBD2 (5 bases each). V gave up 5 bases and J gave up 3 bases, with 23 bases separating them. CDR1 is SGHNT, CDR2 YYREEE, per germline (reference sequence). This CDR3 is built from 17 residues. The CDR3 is CASSQGGLANTKETQYF. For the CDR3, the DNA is TGTGCCAGCAGTCAGGGCGGGTTGGCTAACACAAAAGAGACCCAGTACTTC. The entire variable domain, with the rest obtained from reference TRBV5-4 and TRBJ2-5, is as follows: ETGVTQSPTHLIKTRGQQVTLRCSSQSGHNTVSWYQQALGQGPQFIFQYYREEENGRGNFPPRFSGLQFPNYSSELNVNALELDDSALYLCASSQGGLANTKETQYFGPGTRLLVL.

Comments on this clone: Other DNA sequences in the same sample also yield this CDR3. CDR3 region: CASSFSADTQYF. CDR3 bases: TGCGCCAGCAGCTTCTCAGCAGATACGCAGTATTTT. V is TRBV5-1 and J is TRBJ2-3; D is ambiguous. CDR1 is SGHRS and CDR2 is YFSETQ in the germline V gene. The V end was cut by 2 bases, the J end by 4 bases, with 5 bases between. CDR3 length: 12 residues.

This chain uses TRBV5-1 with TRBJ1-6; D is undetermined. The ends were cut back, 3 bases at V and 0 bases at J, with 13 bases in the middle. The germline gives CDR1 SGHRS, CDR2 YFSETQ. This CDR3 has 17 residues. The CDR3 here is CASSSTGISSYNSPLHF. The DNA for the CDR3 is TGCGCCAGCAGCTCGACTGGCATTAGCTCCTATAATTCACCCCTCCACTTT. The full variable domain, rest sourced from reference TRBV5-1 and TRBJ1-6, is KAGVTQTPRYLIKTRGQQVTLSCSPISGHRSVSWYQQTPGQGLQFLFEYFSETQRNKGNFPGRFSGRQFSNSRSEMNVSTLELGDSALYLCASSSTGISSYNSPLHFGNGTRLTVT.

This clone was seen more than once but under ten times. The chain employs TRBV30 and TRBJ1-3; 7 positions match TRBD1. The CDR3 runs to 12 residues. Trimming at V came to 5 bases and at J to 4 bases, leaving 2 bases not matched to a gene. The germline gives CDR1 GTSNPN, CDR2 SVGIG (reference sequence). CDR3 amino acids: CAWGGQGNTIYF. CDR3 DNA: TGTGCCTGGGGGGGACAGGGAAACACCATATATTTT.

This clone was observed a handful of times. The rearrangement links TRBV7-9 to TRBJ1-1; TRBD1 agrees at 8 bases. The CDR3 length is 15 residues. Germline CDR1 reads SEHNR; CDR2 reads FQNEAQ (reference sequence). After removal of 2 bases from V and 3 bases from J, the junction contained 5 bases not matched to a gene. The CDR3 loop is CASSLQGAVYTEAFF. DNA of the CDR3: TGTGCCAGCAGCTTACAGGGGGCCGTATACACTGAAGCTTTCTTT.

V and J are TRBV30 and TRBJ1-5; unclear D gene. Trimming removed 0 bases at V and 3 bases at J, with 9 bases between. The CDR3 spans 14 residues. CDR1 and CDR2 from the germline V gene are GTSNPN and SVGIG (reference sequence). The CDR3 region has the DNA TGTGCCTGGAGTGTACCATCGAACAATCAGCCCCAGCATTTT. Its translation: CAWSVPSNNQPQHF.